Presented here are 15 T cell receptor beta chains from one specimen sequenced in a study of blood T cell repertoires in COVID-19. The method was immunoSEQ multiplex PCR; TCRdb's version includes in-frame clones alone and lacks a portion of them. The table includes approximately 500,000 clones, 85% to 90% detected once. Material: peripheral blood. These receptors were obtained from a woman between 50 and 59 years old with COVID-19, enrolled during active disease.

The chain combines TRBV30 with TRBJ1-6; a possible D gene is TRBD1 (5 bases). V was trimmed by 3 bases and J by 8 bases, leaving 17 bases between them. CDR3 length equals 15 residues. In germline, CDR1 is GTSNPN, CDR2 SVGIG (reference sequence). CDR3 sequence (DNA): TGTGCCTGGAGAAGGTACGGGGGGAATTATTCACCCCTCCACTTT. It encodes CAWRRYGGNYSPLHF. Looking up the rest from reference TRBV30 and TRBJ1-6 gives the full variable domain: SQTIHQWPATLVQPVGSPLSLECTVEGTSNPNLYWYRQAAGRGLQLLFYSVGIGQISSEVPQNLSASRPQDRQFILSSKKLLLSDSGFYLCAWRRYGGNYSPLHFGNGTRLTVT.

CDR3 sequence: CSAPGGETQYF. CDR3 DNA sequence: TGCAGTGCTCCGGGGGGAGAGACCCAGTACTTC. The chain has TRBV20-1 and TRBJ2-5; 7 bases agree with TRBD2. V shed 5 bases, J shed 4 bases, and the junction held 1 base outside the gene matches. The CDR3 runs 11 residues. In germline, CDR1 is DFQATT, CDR2 SNEGSKA (reference sequence).

CDR3 amino acids: CASSLVGTAGVNTEAFF. In DNA form, the CDR3 reads TGCGCCAGCAGCTTGGTGGGGACAGCAGGCGTGAACACTGAAGCTTTCTTT. The genes are TRBV5-1 and TRBJ1-1; 7 bases are a match to TRBD1. This CDR3 contains 17 residues. V lost 0 bases to trimming and J lost 0 bases; unmatched junction nucleotides: 8. In germline, CDR1 is SGHRS, CDR2 YFSETQ.

V and J are TRBV14 and TRBJ1-2; D gene ambiguous. Germline loops: CDR1 SGHDN, CDR2 FVKESK. The CDR3 runs 13 residues. Trimming shortened V by 1 base and J by 8 bases, and 11 bases separated the two germline ends. The CDR3 DNA is TGTGCCAGCAGCCAAGGCCTCCACGAGGGCTACACCTTC. Its translation: CASSQGLHEGYTF.

This chain connects TRBV6-1 to TRBJ1-4; 7 nucleotides agree with TRBD1. Trimming at V came to 1 base and at J to 3 bases, leaving 2 bases not matched to a gene. Germline lookup yields CDR1 MNHNS and CDR2 SASEGT. The CDR3 extends over 15 amino acids. In DNA, the CDR3 is TGTGCCAGCAGTGAAGGGGGGACAGCTAATGAAAAACTGTTTTTT. Protein sequence: CASSEGGTANEKLFF.

The V gene is TRBV2, the J gene TRBJ1-6; 11 nucleotides line up with TRBD1. Germline trimming cut 9 bases from V and 9 bases from J; bases unmatched to any gene: 7. Germline values: CDR1 SNHLY, CDR2 FYNNEI. There are 14 residues in the CDR3. The CDR3 loop is CARDEGTGGSPLHF. The CDR3 coding sequence is TGTGCCAGGGACGAAGGGACAGGGGGTTCACCCCTCCACTTT.

The chain recombines TRBV28 with TRBJ2-7; D unresolved. V gave up 1 base and J gave up 1 base, with 11 bases separating them. Germline lookup yields CDR1 MDHEN and CDR2 SYDVKM. This CDR3 has 15 residues. CDR3 sequence reads: CASSLSLTISYEQYF. Here the CDR3 DNA reads TGTGCCAGCAGTTTATCCCTGACAATATCCTACGAGCAGTACTTC.

The chain carries TRBV18 and TRBJ1-2, with 7 bases fitting TRBD1. The V and J ends lost 4 bases and 4 bases, in that order; junction bases with no gene match: 6. Germline V lookup: CDR1 KGHSH, CDR2 LQKENI. The length of the CDR3 is 14 residues. Here the CDR3 DNA reads TGTGCCAGCTCACAGTGGGACAGTTCCTATGGCTACACCTTC. Translated: CASSQWDSSYGYTF.

The CDR3 region has the DNA TGTGCCAGCAGCTTAGTTATAGGGGGCAATCAGCCCCAGCATTTT. It is translated as CASSLVIGGNQPQHF. This chain connects TRBV7-2 to TRBJ1-5; D may be TRBD1 (5 bases). The V gene lost 1 base and the J gene lost 2 bases, with 9 bases spanning the gap. The CDR3 runs to 15 residues. Germline values: CDR1 SGHTA, CDR2 FQGNSA.

The gene calls are TRBV5-4 and TRBJ1-2; 11 nucleotides match TRBD1. CDR1 and CDR2 (germline): SGHNT, YYREEE (reference sequence). The ends lost 4 bases at V and 6 bases at J; junction bases unmatched: 5. CDR3 length: 14 amino acids. The CDR3 spells CASSQDRGQDGYTF. For the CDR3, the DNA is TGTGCCAGCAGCCAGGACAGGGGGCAGGATGGCTACACCTTC.

This chain joins TRBV24-1 and TRBJ1-2; the match to TRBD1 covers 11 bases. The CDR3 length is 18 residues. CDR1 KGHDR and CDR2 SFDVKD come from the germline V gene. Trimming cost V 3 bases and J 0 bases; bases outside gene matches: 8. In nucleotides, the CDR3 is TGTGCCACCAGTGATCATCCGGGACAGGGGGTACCTAACTATGGCTACACCTTC. Translation gives CATSDHPGQGVPNYGYTF.

The V gene is TRBV2, the J gene TRBJ2-3, with 8 bases aligning to TRBD2. The V gene end was trimmed by 7 bases and the J gene end by 5 bases; junction bases not matched to a gene: 5. CDR3 length: 13 amino acids. CDR1 and CDR2 (germline): SNHLY, FYNNEI. CDR3 DNA: TGTGCCAGCACGGCGGGGGGTAGAGATACGCAGTATTTT. This sequence encodes CASTAGGRDTQYF.

This sequence joins TRBV5-8 and TRBJ1-1; D is ambiguous. The CDR3 length is 12 residues. V was cut by 0 bases and J by 2 bases, with 2 bases left in between. Germline assignment: CDR1 SGHTS and CDR2 YDEGEE. For the CDR3, the DNA is TGTGCCAGCAGCTTGGTAAACACTGAAGCTTTCTTT. This gives the protein CASSLVNTEAFF. The entire variable domain, with the rest obtained from reference TRBV5-8 and TRBJ1-1, is as follows: EAGVTQSPTHLIKTRGQQATLRCSPISGHTSVYWYQQALGLGLQFLLWYDEGEERNRGNFPPRFSGRQFPNYSSELNVNALELEDSALYLCASSLVNTEAFFGQGTRLTVV.

The chain joins TRBV6-6 to TRBJ1-1; the match to TRBD1 covers 7 bases. The CDR3 sequence is 14 residues long. The V and J ends lost 0 bases and 6 bases, in that order; junction bases with no gene match: 4. The germline V gene encodes CDR1 MNHNY and CDR2 SVGAGI (reference sequence). CDR3 amino acids: CASSYSNQGAEAFF. The CDR3 DNA sequence: TGTGCCAGCAGTTACTCGAATCAGGGGGCTGAAGCTTTCTTT.

The CDR3 region is CASSLSRGSVGYTF. The CDR3 nucleotides read TGTGCCAGCAGCTTGTCTAGGGGGTCAGTTGGCTACACCTTC. The gene calls are TRBV5-4 and TRBJ1-2; tentative D call: TRBD1 (6 bases). The CDR3 runs to 14 residues. The V gene's germline CDR1 is SGHNT and CDR2 YYREEE (reference sequence). V was cut by 1 base and J by 7 bases, with 14 bases left in between.